The source of this TCR beta chain is a study of blood T cell repertoires in COVID-19. As for the study in general: The study drew acute and convalescent COVID-19 samples from the United States, Italy and Spain. PBMCs, B-cell-depleted T cells, or T cells provided the cDNA or gDNA that made up the material.

Per the original methods: Reference gene primer amplification gave estimated nucleated cell counts. Libraries were prepared by immunoSEQ multiplex PCR; TCRdb keeps only in-frame clonotypes and omits some of them. That table furnishes V, J and clone size, whereas the DNA furnished D and trimming. The sample has 200,000 to 250,000 clones, 70% to 90% seen once. The V gene lost 2 bases and the J gene lost 7 bases, with 18 bases spanning the gap. CDR1 and CDR2 (germline): MDHEN, SYDVKM. The length of the CDR3 is 16 residues. Sequences were obtained from peripheral blood. This receptor was taken from a man between 50 and 59 years old who had recovered from COVID-19. The chain recombines TRBV28 with TRBJ2-4; the D gene is possibly TRBD2 (6 bases). In DNA, the CDR3 is TGTGCCAGCAGTTTAATAAGTGGAGGGGTCGGGAACATTCAGTACTTC. Amino acids: CASSLISGGVGNIQYF. The full variable domain, in which reference TRBV28 and TRBJ2-4 provide the parts outside the CDR3, is DVKVTQSSRYLVKRTGEKVFLECVQDMDHENMFWYRQDPGLGLRLIYFSYDVKMKEKGDIPEGYSVSREKKERFSLILESASTNQTSMYLCASSLISGGVGNIQYFGAGTRLSVL.